This T cell receptor beta chain is drawn from a study of immune cell composition in non-small cell lung cancer. Whole-study results and caveats: Roughly 82% of squamous and approximately 30% of adenocarcinoma cases had tumour-associated clones >0.5%. In adenocarcinoma, maximal tumour-associated clone frequency tracked TIL tumour reactivity.

Only in-frame clones appear in the TCRdb table, and some are missing; sequencing was by immunoSEQ multiplex PCR. The table lists 15,000 or so clones, approximately 69% of them singletons. About this clone: Its antigen is undetermined.

The junction had 4 bases not matched to a gene; V was cut back by 10 bases and J by 2 bases. CDR1 SGHVS and CDR2 FQNEAQ come from the germline V gene. The CDR3 is made up of 13 amino acids. Specimen: lung tumor tissue. The receptor comes from a human donor with non-small cell lung cancer. The chain recombines TRBV7-8 with TRBJ2-7, with TRBD1 matching 11 bases. This chain's CDR3 is CAMPGQGAYEQYF. The CDR3 bases are TGTGCCATGCCGGGACAGGGGGCCTACGAGCAGTACTTC.